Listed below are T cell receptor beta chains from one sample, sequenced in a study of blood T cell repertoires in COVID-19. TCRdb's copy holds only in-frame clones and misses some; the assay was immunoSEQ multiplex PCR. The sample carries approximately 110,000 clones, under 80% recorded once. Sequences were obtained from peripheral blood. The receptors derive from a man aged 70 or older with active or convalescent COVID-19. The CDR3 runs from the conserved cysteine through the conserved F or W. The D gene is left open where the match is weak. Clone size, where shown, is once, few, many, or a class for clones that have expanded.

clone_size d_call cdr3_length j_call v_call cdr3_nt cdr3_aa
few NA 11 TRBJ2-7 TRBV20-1 TGCAGTGCCCGACTCCTGTACGAGCAGTACTTC CSARLLYEQYF
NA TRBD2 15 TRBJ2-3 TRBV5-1 TGCGCCAGCAGCGTTGGTAGCGGGAGCATGGGTACGCAGTATTTT CASSVGSGSMGTQYF
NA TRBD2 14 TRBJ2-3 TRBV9 TGTGCCAGCAGCACCGGGACTACCACAGATACGCAGTATTTT CASSTGTTTDTQYF
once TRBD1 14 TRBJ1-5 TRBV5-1 TGCGCCAGCAGCCCGGGACAGGTGAATCAGCCCCAGCATTTT CASSPGQVNQPQHF
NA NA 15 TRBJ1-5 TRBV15 TGTGCCACCAGCAGAGACTCGGGAACTAATCAGCCCCAGCATTTT CATSRDSGTNQPQHF
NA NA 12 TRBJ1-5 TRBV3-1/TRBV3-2 TGTGCCAGCAGCCAAGCCGGTCAGCCCCAGCATTTT CASSQAGQPQHF
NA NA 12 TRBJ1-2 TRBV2 TGTGCCAGCAGTGTATCACGGTATGGCTACACCTTC CASSVSRYGYTF
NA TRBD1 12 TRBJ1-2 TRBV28 TGTGCCAGCAGCGTCGGACAGGAAGGCTACACCTTC CASSVGQEGYTF
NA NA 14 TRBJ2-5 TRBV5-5 TGTGCCAGCAGCTTGGGGAGGGGCCAAGAGACCCAGTACTTC CASSLGRGQETQYF
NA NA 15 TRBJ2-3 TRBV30 TGTGCCTGGAGTGAAGACAGAGACGCCACAGATACGCAGTATTTT CAWSEDRDATDTQYF
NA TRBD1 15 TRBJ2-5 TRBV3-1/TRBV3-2 TGTGCCAGCAGCCAAGGTCCAGGGGGTCGGGAGACCCAGTACTTC CASSQGPGGRETQYF
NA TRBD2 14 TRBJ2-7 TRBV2 TGTGCCAGCAGTGTCCGGGAGGCTCTCTACGAGCAGTACTTC CASSVREALYEQYF
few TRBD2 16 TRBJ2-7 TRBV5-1 TGCGCCAGCAGCTTGGTTTCCAGCGGGGTTGGATACGAGCAGTACTTC CASSLVSSGVGYEQYF
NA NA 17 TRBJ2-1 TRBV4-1 TGCGCCAGCAGCCAAGATGGGCGCAGCGGCTCCTACAATGAGCAGTTCTTC CASSQDGRSGSYNEQFF
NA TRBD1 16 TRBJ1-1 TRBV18 TGTGCCAGCTCACCCCCCGGACAGGGTATGAACACTGAAGCTTTCTTT CASSPPGQGMNTEAFF
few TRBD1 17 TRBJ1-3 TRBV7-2 TGTGCCAGCAGCTTAGGAGGACAGGGCGTCTCTGGAAACACCATATATTTT CASSLGGQGVSGNTIYF
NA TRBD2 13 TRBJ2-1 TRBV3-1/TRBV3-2 TGTGCCAGCAGCCAAGGACTAGCGACTGAGCAGTTCTTC CASSQGLATEQFF
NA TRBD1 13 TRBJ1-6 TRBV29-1 TGCAGCACCTCCCGGGACAGAGGGATAACCCTCCACTTT CSTSRDRGITLHF
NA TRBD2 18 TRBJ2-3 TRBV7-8 TGTGCCAGCAGCTTAGTAGGGACTAGCGGGGCGAGCACAGATACGCAGTATTTT CASSLVGTSGASTDTQYF
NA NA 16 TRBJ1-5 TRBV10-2 TGCGCCAGCAGGGGAGGGATAATTTATAGCAATCAGCCCCAGCATTTT CASRGGIIYSNQPQHF
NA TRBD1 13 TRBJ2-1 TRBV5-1 TGCGCCAGCAGCTTGACCTTAGGGACAGTAAAGTTCTTC CASSLTLGTVKFF
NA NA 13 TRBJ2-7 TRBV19 TGTGCCAGTAGTATAGGGAACGGGTACGAGCAGTACTTC CASSIGNGYEQYF
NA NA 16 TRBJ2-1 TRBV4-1 TGCGCCAGCAGCCCCCCGACAGGAGAGGGTTACAATGAGCAGTTCTTC CASSPPTGEGYNEQFF
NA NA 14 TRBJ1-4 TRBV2 TGTGCCAGCAGTGAGTCGGGGTTTAATGAAAAACTGTTTTTT CASSESGFNEKLFF
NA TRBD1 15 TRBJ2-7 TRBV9 TGTGCCAGCAGCGTAGCCGGGACAGGGGATTACGAGCAGTACTTC CASSVAGTGDYEQYF
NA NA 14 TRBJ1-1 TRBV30 TGTGCCTGGAGTCGCAGGGTGGAGAACACTGAAGCTTTCTTT CAWSRRVENTEAFF
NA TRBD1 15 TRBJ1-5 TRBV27 TGTGCCAGCAGTTCCGGGACAGGGGGCGGTCAGCCCCAGCATTTT CASSSGTGGGQPQHF
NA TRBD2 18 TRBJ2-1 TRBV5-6 TGTGCCAGCAGCCCCGAGAAACTAGCGGGGGGTACCTACAATGAGCAGTTCTTC CASSPEKLAGGTYNEQFF
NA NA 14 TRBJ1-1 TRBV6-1 TGTGCCAGCAGTGAAAACAGGGTGGAGACTGAAGCTTTCTTT CASSENRVETEAFF
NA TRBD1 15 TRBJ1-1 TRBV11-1 TGTGCCAGCAGCCAGAGACAGGGAGGGAACACTGAAGCTTTCTTT CASSQRQGGNTEAFF
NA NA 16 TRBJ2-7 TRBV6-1 TGTGCCAGCAGTGAAGCGTACAGGGAACTCTCCTACGAGCAGTACTTC CASSEAYRELSYEQYF
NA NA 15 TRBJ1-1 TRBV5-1 TGCGCCAGCAGGCGGACAGTTCGAATGAACACTGAAGCTTTCTTT CASRRTVRMNTEAFF
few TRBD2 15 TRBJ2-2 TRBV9 TGTGCCAGCAGCGTTGGACTAGCGAACACCGGGGAGCTGTTTTTT CASSVGLANTGELFF
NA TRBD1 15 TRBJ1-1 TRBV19 TGTGCCAGTAGCTTAATTACAGGGGGGAACACTGAAGCTTTCTTT CASSLITGGNTEAFF
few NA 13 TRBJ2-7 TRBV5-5 TGTGCCAGCAGCTTCTCGCGTCTCTACGAGCAGTACTTC CASSFSRLYEQYF
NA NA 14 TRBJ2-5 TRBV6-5 TGTGCCACGCAGGGGAAGGCGACCAAAGAGACCCAGTACTTC CATQGKATKETQYF
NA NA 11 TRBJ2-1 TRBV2 TGTGCCAGCAGTCCTGAGAAAGAGCAGTTCTTC CASSPEKEQFF
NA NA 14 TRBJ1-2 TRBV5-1 TGCGCCAGCAGCCCTGACAGTTGGGACTATGGCTACACCTTC CASSPDSWDYGYTF
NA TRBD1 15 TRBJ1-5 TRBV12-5 TGTGCTAGTGGTTTGCGACAGGGCTCCAATCAGCCCCAGCATTTT CASGLRQGSNQPQHF
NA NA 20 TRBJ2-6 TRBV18 TGTGCCAGCTCACTGAGACACGTGGCAGGTCTTCTCTCTGGGGCCAACGTCCTGACTTTC CASSLRHVAGLLSGANVLTF
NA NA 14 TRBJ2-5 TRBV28 TGTGCCAGCAGTTTGTCAGTCCCGTCGGAGACCCAGTACTTC CASSLSVPSETQYF
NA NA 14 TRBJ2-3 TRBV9 TGTGCCACCGCACCGGGACTCCAGTCAGATACGCAGTATTTT CATAPGLQSDTQYF
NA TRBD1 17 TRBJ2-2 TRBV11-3 TGTGCCAGCAGCTTAGGGTTGGGACAGCAGAACACCGGGGAGCTGTTTTTT CASSLGLGQQNTGELFF
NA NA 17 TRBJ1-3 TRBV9 TGTGCCAGCAGCGTAGAAACAGGGCCCAGCTCTGGAAACACCATATATTTT CASSVETGPSSGNTIYF
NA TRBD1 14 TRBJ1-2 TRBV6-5 TGTGCCAGCAGAAGCCCGGGACAGGGCTTGAGGGACACCTTC CASRSPGQGLRDTF
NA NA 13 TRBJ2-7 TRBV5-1 TGCGCCAGCAACTCCGATTGGGGCCACGAGCAGTACTTC CASNSDWGHEQYF
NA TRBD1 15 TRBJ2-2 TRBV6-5 TGTGCCAGCAGTTACCGGGACAGTGAAACCGGGGAGCTGTTTTTT CASSYRDSETGELFF
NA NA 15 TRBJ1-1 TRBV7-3 TGTGCCAGCAGCTTAATAGGCAGGGGAGGGACTGAAGCTTTCTTT CASSLIGRGGTEAFF
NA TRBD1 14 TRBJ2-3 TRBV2 TGTGCCAGCAGGGGGACAGTCAACACAGATACGCAGTATTTT CASRGTVNTDTQYF
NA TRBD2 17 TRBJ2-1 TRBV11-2 TGTGCCAGCAGCCATCGACTAGCGGGAGGGAGGGACAATGAGCAGTTCTTC CASSHRLAGGRDNEQFF
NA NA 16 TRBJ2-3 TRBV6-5 TGTGCCAGCAGGTACAGGAGCCAGACCCCCACAGATACGCAGTATTTT CASRYRSQTPTDTQYF
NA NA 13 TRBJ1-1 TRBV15 TGTGCCACCAGCGGAGACGGTAACACTGAAGCTTTCTTT CATSGDGNTEAFF
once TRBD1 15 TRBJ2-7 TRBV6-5 TGTGCCAGCAGTTTAGAGGGACAGGGTATTTACGAGCAGTACTTC CASSLEGQGIYEQYF
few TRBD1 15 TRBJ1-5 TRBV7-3 TGTGCCAGCAGGCCTAAGACAGGGAGCAATCAGCCCCAGCATTTT CASRPKTGSNQPQHF